This TCR beta chain was captured in a study of control samples from healthy donors and cancer patients. This clone was detected only once. Measured with immunoSEQ multiplex PCR; TCRdb has only the in-frame clones, and not every one. The data contain approximately 160,000 clones, over 85% of them singletons. The specimen was blood. This receptor was obtained from a woman aged 55-69 years in good health.

The CDR3 reads CASSVVPGPSDTQYF. The CDR3 nucleotides are TGTGCCAGCAGCGTAGTTCCGGGCCCCTCAGATACGCAGTATTTT. The rearrangement joins TRBV9 to TRBJ2-3; D is ambiguous. CDR3 length: 15 amino acids. V was clipped by 0 bases and J by 4 bases, with 12 bases between them. Germline CDR1 and CDR2: SGDLS and YYNGEE.